This passage covers 21 T cell receptor beta chains from one sample sequenced in a study of T cell changes during pregnancy in multiple sclerosis. TCRdb keeps only in-frame clones here, not all; method: immunoSEQ multiplex PCR. The sample has 80,000 or so clones; 94% are singletons. Material: peripheral blood, obtained in the second trimester of pregnancy. The origin of the receptors is a female donor in good health, enrolled as a control in a pregnancy study.

The gene calls are TRBV2 and TRBJ1-2; 8 bases line up with TRBD1. Per the germline V gene, CDR1 is SNHLY and CDR2 is FYNNEI. V lost 8 bases, J lost 2 bases, and 1 base stayed unmatched. The CDR3 covers 12 residues. CDR3 residues: CASGDRNYGYTF. In DNA form, the CDR3 reads TGTGCCAGCGGGGACAGGAACTATGGCTACACCTTC.

The chain joins TRBV5-1 to TRBJ2-3, with 7 bases identical to TRBD2. The CDR3 length is 14 residues. J lost 5 bases, V lost 1 base, and 4 bases had no gene match. Per germline, CDR1 SGHRS and CDR2 YFSETQ. Here the CDR3 reads CASSLQGGGDTQYF. The CDR3 nucleotides are TGCGCCAGCAGCTTGCAGGGCGGGGGAGATACGCAGTATTTT.

The chain employs TRBV11-2 and TRBJ2-2; tentative D call: TRBD1 (5 bases). CDR1 is SGHAT, CDR2 FQNNGV, per germline. Trimming left V 3 bases short and J 3 bases short, with 8 bases between. The CDR3 is 14 amino acids. The CDR3 spells CASSFIGDTGELFF. Here the CDR3 DNA reads TGTGCCAGCAGCTTTATAGGGGACACCGGGGAGCTGTTTTTT.

J is TRBJ2-5 and V is TRBV29-1, with a weak D call TRBD2 (5 bases). The CDR3 consists of 15 residues. Trimming left V 4 bases short and J 5 bases short, with 20 bases between. Germline CDR1 is SQVTM and CDR2 is ANQGSEA. Here the CDR3 DNA reads TGCAGCGTTGTCGGTTCGGGATTGGGAAGTGAGACCCAGTACTTC. Its protein is CSVVGSGLGSETQYF.

The gene calls are TRBV5-4 and TRBJ2-2; TRBD2 agrees at 13 bases. V gave up 0 bases and J gave up 3 bases; unmatched junction bases: 2. This CDR3 comprises 17 residues. CDR1 and CDR2 from the germline V gene are SGHNT and YYREEE (reference sequence). The CDR3 DNA reads TGTGCCAGCAGCTTGGGGGGACTAGCGGGATACACCGGGGAGCTGTTTTTT. This sequence encodes CASSLGGLAGYTGELFF.

The genes are TRBV6-4 and TRBJ2-1; D remains ambiguous. V lost 3 bases, J lost 4 bases, and 13 bases lay in between. In germline, CDR1 is MRHNA, CDR2 SNTAGT. The CDR3 length is 15 residues. Written as DNA, the CDR3 is TGTGCCAGCAGTGAAGATCGCGTCCCTTACAATGAGCAGTTCTTC. This gives the protein CASSEDRVPYNEQFF.

The table lists this clone with a few counts. The chain joins TRBV2 to TRBJ2-1, with D perhaps TRBD2 (5 bases). Germline CDR1 is SNHLY and CDR2 is FYNNEI. The CDR3 has 12 residues. V lost 11 bases, J lost 11 bases, and 19 bases lay in between. The CDR3 DNA sequence: TGTGCCGCCTCTAGAGAGGGAATTCAGCAGTTCTTC. This translates into CAASREGIQQFF.

The CDR3 loop reads CASRSGLAGGDEQFF. The CDR3 DNA is TGTGCCAGCAGGTCAGGTCTAGCGGGGGGCGATGAGCAGTTCTTC. V gene TRBV7-9 combines with J gene TRBJ2-1; 11 bases agree with TRBD2. The CDR3 extends over 15 amino acids. After removal of 6 bases from V and 8 bases from J, the junction contained 9 bases not matched to a gene. CDR1 is SEHNR and CDR2 is FQNEAQ in the germline V gene (reference sequence).

V is TRBV7-2 and J is TRBJ2-2; D perhaps matches TRBD2 (5 bases). CDR1 SGHTA and CDR2 FQGNSA come from the germline V gene. This CDR3 comprises 16 residues. V lost 5 bases to trimming and J lost 6 bases, with 19 bases between them. The CDR3 loop is CASSLMRARAAGELFF. CDR3 in DNA: TGTGCCAGCAGCCTCATGAGGGCGAGGGCGGCCGGGGAGCTGTTTTTT.

The chain employs TRBV27 and TRBJ1-5; D unclear. The germline V gene has CDR1 MNHEY and CDR2 SMNVEV (reference sequence). The CDR3 loop spans 14 amino acids. Between the trimmed V and J ends, which lost 5 bases and 4 bases, there was a span of 12 bases. CDR3 bases: TGTGCCAGCAGTGCAGTAGCGGGAAATCAGCCCCAGCATTTT. Translated: CASSAVAGNQPQHF.

This clone was found once. The V call is TRBV7-8, the J call TRBJ2-7, with TRBD2 matching 9 bases. The germline V gene encodes CDR1 SGHVS and CDR2 FQNEAQ. Losses at the gene ends were 2 bases for V and 4 bases for J; bases not matched to a gene: 6. The CDR3 spans 15 residues. This CDR3 reads CASSLMREGSYEQYF. The DNA for the CDR3 is TGTGCCAGCAGCTTAATGCGGGAGGGCTCGTACGAGCAGTACTTC.

The gene calls are TRBV27 and TRBJ1-4; tentatively, D is TRBD1 (6 bases). The germline V gene encodes CDR1 MNHEY and CDR2 SMNVEV (reference sequence). This CDR3 has 14 amino acids. Trimming left V 6 bases short and J 4 bases short, with 12 bases between. Here the CDR3 reads CASRGWGHNEKLFF. Written as DNA, the CDR3 is TGTGCCAGCAGGGGTTGGGGGCATAATGAAAAACTGTTTTTT.

The V gene is TRBV4-1, the J gene TRBJ2-7; possible D gene TRBD1, 5 bases. CDR3 length: 16 amino acids. CDR1 and CDR2 (germline): MGHRA, YSYEKL. With 4 bases removed from V and 2 bases from J, the gap between germline ends came to 18 bases. The CDR3 region has the DNA TGCGCCAGCAGCCCCCCCCCGGCGGCAGGGACCTACGAGCAGTACTTC. Translating it yields CASSPPPAAGTYEQYF.

The chain employs TRBV19 and TRBJ1-1; no firm D call. The CDR3 is 11 residues long. In germline, CDR1 is LNHDA, CDR2 SQIVND (reference sequence). V lost 6 bases to trimming and J lost 1 base, with 3 bases between them. The CDR3 region has the DNA TGTGCCAGTAGCTGGAACACTGAAGCTTTCTTT. It yields the protein CASSWNTEAFF.

The V gene is TRBV5-6, the J gene TRBJ2-7, with 7 nucleotides matching TRBD2. Trimming removed 6 bases from V and 2 bases from J; junction bases left unmatched: 11. Germline-derived CDR1 and CDR2 are SGHDT and YYEEEE. CDR3 size: 15 residues. The CDR3 loop reads CASNRGEVPAYEQYF. CDR3 nucleotide sequence: TGTGCCAGCAACCGGGGGGAGGTTCCGGCCTACGAGCAGTACTTC.

The chain is built from TRBV5-4 and TRBJ2-1, with 9 bases identical to TRBD1. This CDR3 is 16 amino acids long. CDR1 is SGHNT, CDR2 YYREEE, per germline (reference sequence). Trimming removed 4 bases from V and 3 bases from J; junction bases left unmatched: 8. Written as DNA, the CDR3 is TGTGCCAGCAGCCTGGGACAGGGATTAGACTACAATGAGCAGTTCTTC. It yields the protein CASSLGQGLDYNEQFF.

The chain combines TRBV29-1 with TRBJ2-5, with D perhaps TRBD2 (7 bases). CDR1 and CDR2 from the germline V gene are SQVTM and ANQGSEA. V was cut by 6 bases and J by 5 bases, with 10 bases left in between. The CDR3 extends over 11 amino acids. The CDR3 sequence is CSVKGGETQYF. The CDR3 nucleotides are TGCAGCGTAAAGGGGGGGGAGACCCAGTACTTC.

The chain joins TRBV15 to TRBJ2-5; perhaps TRBD2 as D (6 bases). Trimming removed 0 bases at V and 9 bases at J, with 14 bases between. CDR1 and CDR2 from the germline V gene are LNHNV and YYDKDF (reference sequence). The CDR3 sequence is 14 residues long. As DNA, the CDR3 is TGTGCCACCAGCAGAGATCTCGGGGGAGCGGCCCAGTACTTC. Its translation is CATSRDLGGAAQYF.

This sequence joins TRBV5-1 and TRBJ2-5; D might be TRBD2 (6 bases). Looked up from germline, CDR1 is SGHRS and CDR2 is YFSETQ. CDR3 size: 14 residues. V lost 5 bases and J 3 bases, leaving 14 bases between the germline ends. The CDR3 loop reads CASRPEGWKETQYF. Written as DNA, the CDR3 is TGCGCCAGCAGGCCGGAGGGCTGGAAAGAGACCCAGTACTTC.

V is TRBV5-3 and J is TRBJ1-5, with 7 nucleotides matching TRBD1. TRBV5-3 is an ORF for which the function is uncertain. The ends lost 4 bases at V and 0 bases at J; junction bases unmatched: 10. The CDR3 contains 17 residues. The CDR3 here is CARSPKQGWYSNQPQHF. The CDR3, as DNA: TGTGCCAGAAGCCCTAAACAGGGGTGGTATAGCAATCAGCCCCAGCATTTT.

This chain connects TRBV6-1 to TRBJ1-2; D remains unclear. The V gene's germline CDR1 is MNHNS and CDR2 SASEGT. The V end lost 6 bases, the J end lost 4 bases, and 12 bases lay between the germline ends. There are 13 residues in the CDR3. Here the CDR3 reads CASRDSGSYGYTF. CDR3 nucleotides: TGTGCCAGCAGGGACTCGGGCAGCTATGGCTACACCTTC.